This T cell receptor (beta chain) was identified in a study of CD8+ T cells in alopecia areata. As for the study in general: By percentage of affected scalp area, the severity of treated patients was scored.

This clone has only a few counts. Following extraction, RNA underwent reverse transcription to cDNA, which served as the sequencing template. TCRdb keeps only in-frame clones here, not all; method: immunoSEQ multiplex PCR. The top ten clones hold under 15% of a sample with around 70,000 clones, approximately 28% of them seen once. Stated treatment: oral pan-JAK inhibitor, 5-10 mg twice daily. CDR3 length equals 14 residues. V was trimmed by 5 bases and J by 3 bases, leaving 13 bases between them. Germline CDR1 and CDR2: MDHEN and SYDVKM. V usage is TRBV28 and J usage is TRBJ2-5, with D possibly being TRBD2 (6 bases). The source material was CD8+ T cells sorted from blood, sampled at week 4, from a patient treated with tofacitinib. The source of this sequence is a human donor with alopecia areata. CDR3: CASSPGTSEETQYF. CDR3 sequence (DNA): TGTGCCAGCAGTCCTGGGACTTCCGAAGAGACCCAGTACTTC.